The 22 T cell receptor beta chains in this list originate from one sample, sequenced in a study of blood T cell repertoires in COVID-19. Data came from immunoSEQ multiplex PCR; TCRdb stores just in-frame clones and leaves some out. The table shows about 380,000 clones, with around 87% occurring only once. Sequenced input: PBMCs or T cells enriched from blood (not recorded which). The receptors stem from a man between 25 and 39 years old who had recovered from COVID-19.

CDR3 nucleotides: TGTGCCAGCAGTCTTAGCTCGACAGGGGGCTACGAGCAGTACTTC. This sequence encodes CASSLSSTGGYEQYF. The V and J genes are TRBV7-9 and TRBJ2-7, with 9 bases aligning to TRBD1. This CDR3 is built from 15 residues. The germline V gene encodes CDR1 SEHNR and CDR2 FQNEAQ (reference sequence). V trimming: 6 bases; J trimming: 3 bases; junction bases outside the gene matches: 9.

The chain joins TRBV19 to TRBJ1-1, with D possibly TRBD1 on 5 matching bases. The CDR3 sequence is 14 residues long. CDR1 LNHDA and CDR2 SQIVND come from the germline V gene (reference sequence). V was cut by 3 bases and J by 4 bases, with 12 bases left in between. CDR3 sequence: CASSMGEGGTEAFF. In nucleotides, the CDR3 is TGTGCCAGTAGTATGGGGGAGGGCGGCACTGAAGCTTTCTTT.

This rearrangement joins TRBV6-2 or TRBV6-3 to TRBJ1-5; 8 positions agree with TRBD1. The ends lost 6 bases at V and 4 bases at J; junction bases unmatched: 11. In germline, CDR1 is MNHEY, CDR2 SVGEGT. CDR3 length: 16 amino acids. Written as DNA, the CDR3 is TGTGCCAGCAGCCACTCCTCAGGGGGCAGGAATCAGCCCCAGCATTTT. This gives the protein CASSHSSGGRNQPQHF.

The rearrangement joins TRBV19 to TRBJ2-1, with D perhaps matching TRBD2 (6 bases). There are 11 residues in the CDR3. Trimming took 7 bases from V and 9 from J, leaving 10 bases between them. Germline V gene sequence: CDR1 LNHDA, CDR2 SQIVND (reference sequence). The chain's CDR3 is CASTPGGEQFF. In DNA form, the CDR3 reads TGTGCCAGTACCCCCGGGGGTGAGCAGTTCTTC.

This clone has a handful of counts. The chain links TRBV5-1 to TRBJ1-2; TRBD1 matches at 9 bases. CDR3 length: 14 residues. CDR1 is SGHRS and CDR2 is YFSETQ in the germline V gene. The J segment lost 8 bases and the V segment lost 4 bases, leaving 9 bases of the junction unmatched. This CDR3 reads CASSPRDRASGYTF. For the CDR3, the DNA is TGCGCCAGCAGCCCCAGGGACAGGGCTTCAGGCTACACCTTC.

The rearrangement links TRBV19 to TRBJ1-3, with a weak D call TRBD1 (5 bases). The CDR3 runs to 15 residues. Trimming left V 3 bases short and J 0 bases short, with 9 bases between. The germline V gene encodes CDR1 LNHDA and CDR2 SQIVND (reference sequence). CDR3 protein: CASSIQGNSGNTIYF. Written as DNA, the CDR3 is TGTGCCAGTAGTATCCAGGGCAACTCTGGAAACACCATATATTTT.

This clone has only one observation. The rearrangement links TRBV18 to TRBJ2-3; D perhaps matches TRBD2 (6 bases). This CDR3 region has 14 residues. Trimming took 1 base from V and 2 from J, leaving 7 bases between them. Germline CDR1 is KGHSH and CDR2 is LQKENI. CDR3 DNA: TGTGCCAGCTCACCACGGGGGGACACAGATACGCAGTATTTT. Encoded protein: CASSPRGDTDTQYF.

The chain has TRBV19 and TRBJ1-1, with 8 bases aligning to TRBD1. Per the germline V gene, CDR1 is LNHDA and CDR2 is SQIVND (reference sequence). The CDR3 length is 16 residues. Losses at the gene ends were 1 base for V and 5 bases for J; bases not matched to a gene: 9. The CDR3 loop reads CASSIVQGAVTTEAFF. In nucleotides, the CDR3 is TGTGCCAGTAGTATAGTCCAGGGGGCAGTGACTACTGAAGCTTTCTTT.

J is TRBJ2-5 and V is TRBV3-1 (or the pseudogene TRBV3-2); 13 bases are a match to TRBD2. With 0 bases clipped from V and 4 bases from J, the junction kept 8 bases outside the gene matches. The length of the CDR3 is 18 residues. CDR1 and CDR2 from the germline V gene are LGHDT and YNNKEL (reference sequence). The CDR3 is CASSQEPTSGGAGETQYF. The CDR3 DNA reads as TGTGCCAGCAGCCAAGAACCAACTAGCGGGGGGGCAGGAGAGACCCAGTACTTC.

The chain has TRBV30 and TRBJ2-7, with D possibly being TRBD2 (5 bases). Germline V lookup: CDR1 GTSNPN, CDR2 SVGIG (reference sequence). This CDR3 has 12 residues. The germline V and J ends were trimmed by 2 bases and 5 bases, with 10 bases remaining between them. This CDR3 reads CAWSSGNHEQYF. The CDR3, as DNA: TGTGCCTGGAGTTCGGGGAACCACGAGCAGTACTTC.

The chain carries TRBV7-8 and TRBJ2-3, with D possibly TRBD1 on 6 matching bases. The CDR3 is 16 residues long. Germline CDR1 is SGHVS and CDR2 is FQNEAQ. V lost 6 bases and J 2 bases, leaving 18 bases between the germline ends. CDR3 sequence: CASSSPSTGFTDTQYF. The CDR3 region has the DNA TGTGCCAGCAGTTCTCCCTCGACAGGCTTCACAGATACGCAGTATTTT. Full variable domain (missing parts from reference TRBV7-8 and TRBJ2-3): GAGVSQSPRYKVAKRGQDVALRCDPISGHVSLFWYQQALGQGPEFLTYFQNEAQLDKSGLPSDRFFAERPEGSVSTLKIQRTQQEDSAVYLCASSSPSTGFTDTQYFGPGTRLTVL.

The chain has TRBV6-1 and TRBJ1-6; tentative D call: TRBD1 (6 bases). Germline assignment: CDR1 MNHNS and CDR2 SASEGT. V dropped 2 bases and J dropped 8 bases, with 10 bases sitting between them. The CDR3 is made up of 14 amino acids. The CDR3 region has the DNA TGTGCCAGCAGTGAACGGGACACAGATTCACCCCTCCACTTT. Its translation is CASSERDTDSPLHF.

The CDR3: CASSFKLTRGTDTQYF. The CDR3, as DNA: TGCGCCAGCAGCTTTAAACTGACTAGGGGCACAGATACGCAGTATTTT. The chain combines TRBV5-1 with TRBJ2-3, with a tentative D call TRBD2 (6 bases). Trimming shortened V by 2 bases and J by 1 base, and 14 bases separated the two germline ends. The CDR3 sequence is 16 residues long. CDR1 and CDR2 (germline): SGHRS, YFSETQ. The full variable domain, completed using reference TRBV5-1 and TRBJ2-3, is KAGVTQTPRYLIKTRGQQVTLSCSPISGHRSVSWYQQTPGQGLQFLFEYFSETQRNKGNFPGRFSGRQFSNSRSEMNVSTLELGDSALYLCASSFKLTRGTDTQYFGPGTRLTVL.

The chain has TRBV13 and TRBJ1-3; no definite D call. CDR3 length equals 13 residues. Trimming left V 7 bases short and J 11 bases short, with 18 bases between. Germline lookup yields CDR1 PRHDT and CDR2 FYEKMQ (reference sequence). CDR3 sequence (DNA): TGTGCCAGCAAGCGGGAGAGGGCTTCACCCATATATTTT. It specifies CASKRERASPIYF.

The V gene is TRBV7-3, the J gene TRBJ2-1, with TRBD2 matching over 12 bases. Germline values: CDR1 SGHTA, CDR2 FQGTGA. There are 18 residues in the CDR3. V was clipped by 5 bases and J by 4 bases; unmatched bases: 12. Here the CDR3 DNA reads TGTGCCAGCAGCCCCATGGGACTAGCGGGTGTGGGGTACAATGAGCAGTTCTTC. This encodes CASSPMGLAGVGYNEQFF.

The genes are TRBV11-2 and TRBJ1-5; 9 bases line up with TRBD1. Germline CDR1 reads SGHAT; CDR2 reads FQNNGV. The CDR3 has 19 residues. The V and J ends lost 1 base and 0 bases, in that order; junction bases with no gene match: 10. CDR3 coding DNA: TGTGCCAGCAGCTTAGGGGATGGGACAGGGTCCTATAGCAATCAGCCCCAGCATTTT. Protein product: CASSLGDGTGSYSNQPQHF.

This clone was detected only a few times. Compared with germline, one end of the junction differs, possibly owing to a read error. This chain uses TRBV19 with TRBJ2-7; no clear D gene. This CDR3 region has 16 residues. CDR1 and CDR2 (germline): LNHDA, SQIVND (reference sequence). The CDR3 is CASSLEPGNWNYEQYF. Here the CDR3 DNA reads TGTGCCAGTAGTCTAGAACCGGGTAATTGGAACTACGAGCAGTACTTC. Filled out from reference TRBV19 and TRBJ2-7, the complete variable domain reads DGGITQSPKYLFRKEGQNVTLSCEQNLNHDAMYWYRQDPGQGLRLIYYSQIVNDFQKGDIAEGYSVSREKKESFPLTVTSAQKNPTAFYLCASSLEPGNWNYEQYFGPGTRLTVT.

The V and J genes are TRBV5-1 and TRBJ2-7; 7 bases line up with TRBD1. CDR1 SGHRS and CDR2 YFSETQ come from the germline V gene. The V segment lost 3 bases and the J segment 0 bases; nucleotides outside the gene matches: 6. The CDR3 is 15 residues long. The DNA of the CDR3 is TGCGCCAGCAGCTGGGGGACAGATTACTCCTACGAGCAGTACTTC. Translation gives CASSWGTDYSYEQYF.

This clone was detected once. The chain uses TRBV6-5 and TRBJ2-7, with TRBD1 matching 7 bases. This CDR3 spans 14 amino acids. Germline values: CDR1 MNHEY, CDR2 SVGAGI. V shed 5 bases, J shed 5 bases, and the junction held 9 bases outside the gene matches. CDR3 sequence: CASSLDRTSHEQYF. CDR3 bases: TGTGCCAGCAGTCTGGACAGGACATCCCACGAGCAGTACTTC.

The genes are TRBV7-8 and TRBJ1-5; weak D call: TRBD1 (6 bases). The CDR3 length is 15 residues. CDR1 is SGHVS, CDR2 FQNEAQ, per germline. V shed 5 bases and J shed 0 bases, with 11 bases lying between them. CDR3 nucleotides: TGTGCCAGCAGCCCGAGGACAGATAGCAATCAGCCCCAGCATTTT. Its protein is CASSPRTDSNQPQHF.

This chain connects TRBV6-5 to TRBJ1-1, with TRBD1 identical over 9 bases. This CDR3 region has 13 residues. The ends lost 7 bases at V and 4 bases at J; junction bases unmatched: 4. Germline V gene sequence: CDR1 MNHEY, CDR2 SVGAGI. Here the CDR3 reads CASTGQGFTEAFF. The CDR3 coding sequence is TGTGCCAGCACCGGACAGGGGTTCACTGAAGCTTTCTTT.

The gene calls are TRBV7-9 and TRBJ2-5, with TRBD1 matching over 7 bases. The CDR3 has 15 amino acids. Germline CDR1 reads SEHNR; CDR2 reads FQNEAQ (reference sequence). The junction had 11 bases not matched to a gene; V was cut back by 6 bases and J by 4 bases. The CDR3 bases are TGTGCCAGCAGTCGGCTACAGGGGTTGGGAGAGACCCAGTACTTC. Protein: CASSRLQGLGETQYF. Together with reference TRBV7-9 and TRBJ2-5, the CDR3 gives the full variable domain: DTGVSQNPRHKITKRGQNVTFRCDPISEHNRLYWYRQTLGQGPEFLTYFQNEAQLEKSRLLSDRFSAERPKGSFSTLEIQRTEQGDSAMYLCASSRLQGLGETQYFGPGTRLLVL.